The next 11 T cell receptor beta chains were all read from a single sample in a study of blood T cells in healthy people across ages. Sample-barcoded 5' priming and a J-beta primer mix drove a second PCR of 7 to 11 cycles. TCRdb independently ran MiXCR on the 5' RACE reads; one entry per CDR3 protein. This sample has around 710,000 distinct CDR3 sequences, with 40% to 45% found just once. Sequenced: blood. These receptors were collected from a woman aged 60 to 75 in good health.

In its sample, this clonotype was seen many times. The chain is built from TRBV3-1 and TRBJ2-3; D might be TRBD2 (6 bases). With 4 bases removed from V and 5 bases from J, the gap between germline ends came to 7 bases. Germline CDR1 reads LGHDT; CDR2 reads YNNKEL (reference sequence). The CDR3 consists of 12 residues. CDR3 nucleotides: TGTGCCAGCAGCCGTAGCGGAGATACGCAGTATTTT. It specifies CASSRSGDTQYF.

The chain carries TRBV5-1 and TRBJ2-1; possibly TRBD2 for D (5 bases). Germline CDR1 reads SGHRS; CDR2 reads YFSETQ. The CDR3 contains 15 residues. V gave up 4 bases and J gave up 5 bases, with 16 bases separating them. CDR3 sequence: CASSLSGAENNEQFF. The CDR3 DNA is TGCGCCAGCAGCCTAAGCGGAGCCGAGAACAATGAGCAGTTCTTC.

The chain employs TRBV20-1 and TRBJ2-1; maybe TRBD2 (6 bases). The CDR3 spans 11 residues. Germline V gene sequence: CDR1 DFQATT, CDR2 SNEGSKA (reference sequence). V was shortened by 3 bases and J by 14 bases, with 14 bases between the two germline ends. CDR3 residues: CSASDREWEFF. In DNA, the CDR3 is TGCAGTGCTAGTGACCGGGAGTGGGAGTTCTTC.

The V and J genes are TRBV7-2 and TRBJ2-7; D is unclear. The DNA end lines up better with TRBJ2-4; the J call may be wrong. The CDR3 is 13 amino acids. CDR1 is SGHTA and CDR2 is FQGNSA in the germline V gene. As DNA, the CDR3 is TGTGCCAGCAGCGTAGTAGGCGGTGACATTCAGTACTTC. Translating gives CASSVVGGDIQYF.

The chain combines TRBV11-2 with TRBJ2-7, with TRBD1 matching 9 bases. This CDR3 spans 15 amino acids. V shed 5 bases and J 8 bases; nucleotides not matched to a gene: 13. Germline CDR1 SGHAT, CDR2 FQNNGV. CDR3 protein: CASSPPATGGYKQYF. The CDR3 coding sequence is TGTGCCAGCAGCCCCCCGGCGACAGGGGGTTACAAGCAGTACTTC.

Points on this clonotype: A much bigger clone sits one base away, suggesting this may be a read error. V is TRBV29-1 and J is TRBJ2-1; tentatively, D is TRBD1 or TRBD2 (5 bases each). The J call may be mistaken, given a closer DNA end match to TRBJ2-7. Germline-derived CDR1 and CDR2 are SQVTM and ANQGSEA. The CDR3 totals 11 residues. CDR3 protein: CSGAVYNEQYF. DNA for the CDR3: TGCTCCGGGGCAGTTTACAATGAGCAGTACTTC.

This clonotype has only a few counts. The chain uses TRBV7-9 and TRBJ2-5, with 9 bases aligning to TRBD2. There are 16 residues in the CDR3. V was clipped by 2 bases and J by 3 bases; unmatched bases: 7. The germline CDR1 and CDR2 sequences are SEHNR and FQNEAQ (reference sequence). CDR3 sequence (DNA): TGTGCCAGCAGCTTACGGGCTAGCGGGGTCAAAGAGACCCAGTACTTC. Translation: CASSLRASGVKETQYF.

Only a few counts were recorded for this clonotype. The V and J genes are TRBV7-3 and TRBJ2-1, with TRBD2 identical over 11 bases. Germline V gene data show CDR1 as SGHTA and CDR2 as FQGTGA. The CDR3 length is 16 residues. After removal of 5 bases from V and 4 bases from J, the junction contained 7 bases not matched to a gene. CDR3 in amino acids: CASSTETSGNYNEQFF. Written as DNA, the CDR3 is TGTGCCAGCAGCACCGAGACTAGCGGGAATTACAATGAGCAGTTCTTC.

Regarding this clonotype: One end of the junction does not line up with germline, which may come from a read error. The V gene is TRBV14, the J gene TRBJ2-7; D unresolved. Germline V gene data show CDR1 as SGHDN and CDR2 as FVKESK. The CDR3 sequence is 13 residues long. The CDR3 nucleotides read TGTGCCAGCAGCCCCTTGAGCTCCTACGGGCAGTACTTC. Translating gives CASSPLSSYGQYF.

The chain is built from TRBV7-2 and TRBJ2-7; D remains unclear. V shed 7 bases and J shed 2 bases, with 9 bases lying between them. In germline, CDR1 is SGHTA, CDR2 FQGNSA. This CDR3 spans 12 amino acids. CDR3 in amino acids: CASMAFTYEQYF. The CDR3 DNA follows: TGTGCCAGCATGGCCTTCACCTACGAGCAGTACTTC.

This clonotype was detected only a few times. J is TRBJ2-2 and V is TRBV18; 8 bases are shared with TRBD2. Germline trimming cut 3 bases from V and 2 bases from J; bases unmatched to any gene: 5. The CDR3 spans 16 residues. Germline V gives CDR1 KGHSH, CDR2 LQKENI. This CDR3 is CASSPRTSRNTGELFF. The CDR3, as DNA: TGTGCCAGCTCACCGAGGACTAGCCGTAACACCGGGGAGCTGTTTTTT.